The 31 T cell receptor beta chains given below trace back to one sample, sequenced in a study of cytomegalovirus exposure and HLA in healthy donors (dated by TCRdb to the late 2010s). The library was obtained by the immunoSEQ multiplex PCR assay. A mixture of 60 forward primers for TCR Vbeta segments and 13 reverse primers for TCR Jbeta segments was used in the multiplex PCR. Drawn from immuneACCESS, this table holds only the in-frame rearrangements with V and J called that TCRdb kept. Clones are partly lost; checked studies trace under half to an unresolved V gene and leave the rest unexplained. Present in this sample are some 140,000 clones, more than 70% of which were seen just once. Approximately 2% of the sample is in the top ten clones. The source material was PBMCs. The receptor set was obtained from a man aged 25 to 40 in good health and CMV-seronegative.

The chain joins TRBV30 to TRBJ2-1, with 9 bases fitting TRBD2. V lost 3 bases to trimming and J lost 9 bases; unmatched junction nucleotides: 3. Germline V lookup: CDR1 GTSNPN, CDR2 SVGIG (reference sequence). CDR3 size: 12 residues. The CDR3 loop is CAWRAGGREQFF. The DNA of the CDR3 is TGTGCCTGGAGGGCGGGAGGGCGTGAGCAGTTCTTC.

The V gene is TRBV6-5, the J gene TRBJ2-1; a possible D gene is TRBD2 (6 bases). V was clipped by 2 bases and J by 6 bases, with 8 bases between them. The CDR3 has 13 amino acids. Per germline, CDR1 MNHEY and CDR2 SVGAGI. CDR3 bases: TGTGCCAGCAGTTACCGGGGGACCAATGAGCAGTTCTTC. Its protein is CASSYRGTNEQFF.

The rearrangement uses TRBV21-1 and TRBJ2-7; TRBD2 reflects the table's D call only, with no check against the DNA. TRBV21-1 is deemed a pseudogene. The CDR3 has 15 amino acids. CDR3 sequence: CASSAPGLSDHEQYF. CDR3 in DNA: TGTGCCAGCAGCGCCCCGGGACTGAGCGACCACGAGCAGTACTTC.

The rearrangement uses TRBV11-2 and TRBJ2-7; 10 bases are a match to TRBD1. The J segment lost 2 bases and the V segment lost 6 bases, leaving 7 bases of the junction unmatched. Looked up from germline, CDR1 is SGHAT and CDR2 is FQNNGV. This CDR3 region has 15 residues. CDR3 amino acids: CASRSPGTGAYEQYF. In DNA, the CDR3 is TGTGCCAGCAGGTCACCCGGGACAGGGGCCTACGAGCAGTACTTC.

The CDR3 DNA reads TGTGCCAGCAGCTCTCAGGGTCACACTGAAGCTTTCTTT. Translating it yields CASSSQGHTEAFF. The rearrangement joins TRBV7-6 to TRBJ1-1, with D tentatively TRBD1 (5 bases). V gave up 4 bases and J gave up 3 bases, with 9 bases separating them. Germline V gives CDR1 SGHVS, CDR2 FNYEAQ. The CDR3 covers 13 residues.

CDR3 in amino acids: CASSPLANEKLFF. CDR3 DNA sequence: TGTGCCAGCTCACCACTAGCTAATGAAAAACTGTTTTTT. This chain connects TRBV18 to TRBJ1-4, with D hard to call. The germline CDR1 and CDR2 sequences are KGHSH and LQKENI. The CDR3 runs to 13 residues. Trimming left V 1 base short and J 3 bases short, with 3 bases between.

The V gene is TRBV30, the J gene TRBJ1-4, with 11 bases fitting TRBD1. CDR1 is GTSNPN and CDR2 is SVGIG in the germline V gene (reference sequence). This CDR3 contains 15 residues. V dropped 4 bases and J dropped 9; count of bases not matched to a gene: 10. CDR3 in DNA: TGTGCCTGGACAAGCGGGACAGGGGGTTCAAAAAAACTGTTTTTT. Encoded protein: CAWTSGTGGSKKLFF.

V is TRBV30 and J is TRBJ2-3, with 7 bases matching TRBD2. In germline, CDR1 is GTSNPN, CDR2 SVGIG (reference sequence). The CDR3 totals 12 residues. Losses at the gene ends were 2 bases for V and 11 bases for J; bases not matched to a gene: 7. CDR3 residues: CAWSIGLGLQYF. DNA of the CDR3: TGTGCCTGGAGTATCGGACTAGGACTGCAGTATTTT.

The chain has TRBV7-9 and TRBJ2-3; D might be TRBD1 (5 bases). From germline, CDR1 is SEHNR and CDR2 FQNEAQ (reference sequence). CDR3 length: 14 amino acids. Trimming pared 5 bases from V and 5 bases from J, leaving 14 bases between. CDR3 loop: CASSREGEIDTQYF. DNA for the CDR3: TGTGCCAGCAGCAGAGAAGGGGAAATAGATACGCAGTATTTT. Combining the CDR3 with reference TRBV7-9 and TRBJ2-3 gives the whole variable domain DTGVSQNPRHKITKRGQNVTFRCDPISEHNRLYWYRQTLGQGPEFLTYFQNEAQLEKSRLLSDRFSAERPKGSFSTLEIQRTEQGDSAMYLCASSREGEIDTQYFGPGTRLTVL.

The chain is built from TRBV11-2 and TRBJ2-2; D might be TRBD1 (5 bases). The germline V gene encodes CDR1 SGHAT and CDR2 FQNNGV. The V end lost 5 bases, the J end lost 0 bases, and 10 bases lay between the germline ends. The CDR3 spans 15 residues. The CDR3 region is CASSAPGTNTGELFF. For the CDR3, the DNA is TGTGCCAGCAGCGCCCCAGGGACGAACACCGGGGAGCTGTTTTTT. Complete variable domain (other parts from reference TRBV11-2 and TRBJ2-2): EAGVAQSPRYKIIEKRQSVAFWCNPISGHATLYWYQQILGQGPKLLIQFQNNGVVDDSQLPKDRFSAERLKGVDSTLKIQPAKLEDSAVYLCASSAPGTNTGELFFGEGSRLTVL.

The rearrangement uses TRBV27 and TRBJ1-1; 9 bases agree with TRBD1. Trimming removed 6 bases from V and 6 bases from J; junction bases left unmatched: 14. CDR3 length: 16 residues. The germline gives CDR1 MNHEY, CDR2 SMNVEV (reference sequence). The CDR3 loop reads CASSPGQGKGSAEAFF. Written as DNA, the CDR3 is TGTGCCAGCAGCCCGGGACAGGGAAAAGGAAGCGCTGAAGCTTTCTTT.

Of note for this clone: One end of the junction does not line up with germline, which may come from a read error. The rearrangement uses TRBV5-4 and TRBJ1-3; TRBD1 is a possible D gene (5 bases). Germline V gives CDR1 SGHNT, CDR2 YYREEE (reference sequence). This CDR3 comprises 16 residues. The CDR3 DNA reads as TGTGCCAGCAGCCCGGACACGCAACTCTCTGAAAACACCATATATTTT. Translating gives CASSPDTQLSENTIYF.

The gene calls are TRBV5-8 and TRBJ2-7; 11 positions agree with TRBD2. The V gene's germline CDR1 is SGHTS and CDR2 YDEGEE. There are 15 residues in the CDR3. Germline trimming cut 3 bases from V and 4 bases from J; bases unmatched to any gene: 6. The CDR3 sequence is CASSYRLAGLYEQYF. CDR3 sequence (DNA): TGTGCCAGCAGCTATCGACTAGCGGGACTATACGAGCAGTACTTC.

The rearrangement uses TRBV7-9 and TRBJ2-1; TRBD1 aligns across 9 bases. CDR3 size: 14 residues. Germline V gene lookup returns CDR1 SEHNR and CDR2 FQNEAQ (reference sequence). The trim removed 5 bases at V and 6 bases at J, leaving 5 bases unmatched. CDR3 loop: CASSPWTGVNEQFF. The CDR3 DNA sequence: TGTGCCAGCAGCCCTTGGACAGGGGTCAATGAGCAGTTCTTC.

V gene TRBV6-5 combines with J gene TRBJ2-3; D unclear. The germline V and J ends were trimmed by 0 bases and 0 bases, with 7 bases remaining between them. Germline V gives CDR1 MNHEY, CDR2 SVGAGI. This CDR3 has 15 amino acids. The CDR3 DNA reads TGTGCCAGCAGTTACTCTCGGCGGAGCACAGATACGCAGTATTTT. Amino acid sequence: CASSYSRRSTDTQYF.

This clone was seen a few times. One end of the junction fails to match germline, which may point to a read error. Within the sample, other DNA sequences also encode this same CDR3. The chain links TRBV30 to TRBJ2-7, with 10 bases matching TRBD1. CDR1 GTSNPN and CDR2 SVGIG come from the germline V gene (reference sequence). This CDR3 is 14 amino acids long. The CDR3 DNA follows: TGCGCCTGGCGCACCGGGACAGGGGTAGGCGAGCAGTACTTC. Protein sequence: CAWRTGTGVGEQYF. The entire variable domain, with the rest obtained from reference TRBV30 and TRBJ2-7, is as follows: SQTIHQWPATLVQPVGSPLSLECTVEGTSNPNLYWYRQAAGRGLQLLFYSVGIGQISSEVPQNLSASRPQDRQFILSSKKLLLSDSGFYLCAWRTGTGVGEQYFGPGTRLTVT.

This chain joins TRBV6-1 and TRBJ2-7; TRBD2 is a possible D gene (5 bases). The V gene's germline CDR1 is MNHNS and CDR2 SASEGT. This CDR3 is 14 amino acids long. V gave up 6 bases and J gave up 7 bases, with 19 bases separating them. CDR3 sequence reads: CASRLTGGLEEQYF. Here the CDR3 DNA reads TGTGCCAGCAGGCTGACGGGCGGGTTGGAAGAGCAGTACTTC.

This clone was seen a handful of times. This sequence joins TRBV29-1 and TRBJ1-1, with D possibly matching TRBD1 (6 bases). V shed 7 bases and J shed 5 bases, with 17 bases lying between them. The CDR3 is made up of 13 amino acids. Looked up from germline, CDR1 is SQVTM and CDR2 is ANQGSEA. CDR3 sequence (DNA): TGCAGCGCCACACAGGGCCTCAGGACTGAAGCTTTCTTT. This encodes CSATQGLRTEAFF.

CDR3 nucleotide sequence: TGTGCCAGCAGCCCTCAGTTAAGGGGGGGGGATGAGCAGTTCTTC. It is translated as CASSPQLRGGDEQFF. V is TRBV6-5 and J is TRBJ2-1; possibly TRBD2 for D (7 bases). V was clipped by 6 bases and J by 8 bases, with 20 bases between them. The CDR3 runs to 15 residues. Germline assignment: CDR1 MNHEY and CDR2 SVGAGI.

This chain links TRBV9 with TRBJ2-7, with 12 bases fitting TRBD1. Germline CDR1 reads SGDLS; CDR2 reads YYNGEE. This CDR3 contains 14 residues. The J segment lost 6 bases and the V segment lost 4 bases, leaving 5 bases of the junction unmatched. DNA for the CDR3: TGTGCCAGCAGCATGGGACAGGGGGCCGCCGAGCAGTACTTC. Its translation: CASSMGQGAAEQYF.

The gene calls are TRBV23-1 and TRBJ2-5; maybe TRBD1 (5 bases). TRBV23-1 is marked as an open reading frame, function uncertain. V dropped 4 bases and J dropped 4 bases, with 19 bases sitting between them. The CDR3 totals 16 residues. The CDR3 region is CASSPAKGWFRETQYF. The CDR3 DNA is TGCGCCAGCAGTCCCGCAAAGGGGTGGTTCCGAGAGACCCAGTACTTC.

This chain connects TRBV2 to TRBJ2-4, with D maybe TRBD1 (8 bases). CDR1 and CDR2 (germline): SNHLY, FYNNEI. V was pared by 4 bases and J by 8 bases, with 12 bases between. The CDR3 is 13 amino acids. CDR3 nucleotide sequence: TGTGCCAGCAGTGTCACAGGGGGGGACATTCAGTACTTC. Its protein product is CASSVTGGDIQYF.

V gene TRBV19 combines with J gene TRBJ2-1, with 11 nucleotides matching TRBD2. The germline CDR1 and CDR2 sequences are LNHDA and SQIVND (reference sequence). The length of the CDR3 is 19 residues. The J segment lost 0 bases and the V segment lost 3 bases, leaving 10 bases of the junction unmatched. CDR3 protein: CASSIGTSGSFSSYNEQFF. The CDR3 DNA reads as TGTGCCAGTAGTATCGGGACTAGCGGCTCCTTCAGCTCCTACAATGAGCAGTTCTTC.

The chain joins TRBV27 to TRBJ2-7; a possible D gene is TRBD2 (5 bases). Trimming stripped 3 bases from V and 3 bases from J, with 15 bases between. This CDR3 has 15 amino acids. Germline V lookup: CDR1 MNHEY, CDR2 SMNVEV (reference sequence). CDR3 sequence (DNA): TGTGCCAGCAGTTTGACGGGCGGGCAAATCTACGAGCAGTACTTC. Amino acid sequence: CASSLTGGQIYEQYF.

The J gene is TRBJ2-6, the V gene TRBV6-1; 7 bases match TRBD1. V was clipped by 3 bases and J by 4 bases; unmatched bases: 0. Germline V gives CDR1 MNHNS, CDR2 SASEGT. The CDR3 extends over 14 amino acids. The CDR3, as DNA: TGTGCCAGCAGTGAGACAGGGGGGGCCAACGTCCTGACTTTC. Translating it yields CASSETGGANVLTF.

This clone was detected once. V gene TRBV4-1 combines with J gene TRBJ2-3; D is perhaps TRBD2 (6 bases). V lost 1 base, J lost 0 bases, and 20 bases lay in between. Germline loops: CDR1 MGHRA, CDR2 YSYEKL. CDR3 length: 19 residues. In DNA form, the CDR3 reads TGCGCCAGCAGCCAAGGCTGGGGTAGGGACTCACCTAGCACAGATACGCAGTATTTT. This encodes CASSQGWGRDSPSTDTQYF.

The V and J genes are TRBV15 and TRBJ2-3, with 11 bases matching TRBD1. The ends lost 5 bases at V and 4 bases at J; junction bases unmatched: 5. CDR1 is LNHNV, CDR2 YYDKDF, per germline (reference sequence). This CDR3 contains 15 residues. The CDR3 nucleotides are TGTGCCACCAGCCCAGGACAGGGGGCCCCAGATACGCAGTATTTT. It codes for CATSPGQGAPDTQYF. The full variable domain, with the rest looked up from reference TRBV15 and TRBJ2-3, is DAMVIQNPRYQVTQFGKPVTLSCSQTLNHNVMYWYQQKSSQAPKLLFHYYDKDFNNEADTPDNFQSRRPNTSFCFLDIRSPGLGDTAMYLCATSPGQGAPDTQYFGPGTRLTVL.

The chain combines TRBV5-1 with TRBJ1-2; 12 nucleotides match TRBD1. Trimming cost V 4 bases and J 6 bases; bases outside gene matches: 4. From germline, CDR1 is SGHRS and CDR2 YFSETQ. The length of the CDR3 is 14 residues. The DNA for the CDR3 is TGCGCCAGCAGCACGGGACAGGGGGCGAATGGCTACACCTTC. Residues: CASSTGQGANGYTF.

This clone was detected only once. The chain employs TRBV27 and TRBJ1-2, with 8 bases matching TRBD1. Germline V gene sequence: CDR1 MNHEY, CDR2 SMNVEV (reference sequence). The V and J ends lost 2 bases and 1 base, in that order; junction bases with no gene match: 6. This CDR3 has 16 amino acids. The CDR3 here is CASSLRTGTNNYGYTF. As DNA, the CDR3 is TGTGCCAGCAGTTTACGGACAGGGACTAATAACTATGGCTACACCTTC.

The J gene is TRBJ1-2, the V gene TRBV4-1; D is unresolved. The CDR3 runs to 15 residues. Germline lookup yields CDR1 MGHRA and CDR2 YSYEKL. Trimming took 1 base from V and 8 from J, leaving 17 bases between them. The CDR3 is CASSQVSGSASGYTF. Written as DNA, the CDR3 is TGCGCCAGCAGCCAAGTTTCGGGGTCCGCCTCGGGCTACACCTTC.

The chain joins TRBV6-1 to TRBJ1-4, with 8 bases matching TRBD1. V gave up 1 base and J gave up 5 bases; unmatched junction bases: 3. Germline assignment: CDR1 MNHNS and CDR2 SASEGT. The CDR3 is 15 amino acids. Here the CDR3 DNA reads TGTGCCAGCAGTGAAGATACAGGGGGAAATGAAAAACTGTTTTTT. Protein sequence: CASSEDTGGNEKLFF.